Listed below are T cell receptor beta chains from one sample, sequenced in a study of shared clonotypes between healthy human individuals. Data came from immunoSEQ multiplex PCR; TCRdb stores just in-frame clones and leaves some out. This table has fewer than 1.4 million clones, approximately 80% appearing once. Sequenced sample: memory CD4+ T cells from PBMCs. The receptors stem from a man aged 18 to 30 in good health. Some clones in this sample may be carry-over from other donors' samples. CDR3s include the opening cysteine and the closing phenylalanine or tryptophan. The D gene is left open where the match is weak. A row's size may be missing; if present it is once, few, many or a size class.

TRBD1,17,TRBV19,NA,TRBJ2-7,CASSIDLPGQGEHEQYF,TGTGCCAGTAGTATAGACCTACCGGGACAGGGTGAACACGAGCAGTACTTC
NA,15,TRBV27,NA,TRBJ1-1,CASSSTVHRNTEAFF,TGTGCCAGCAGCTCGACAGTACATAGGAACACTGAAGCTTTCTTT
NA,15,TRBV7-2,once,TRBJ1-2,CASSLGGSRDYGYTF,TGTGCCAGCAGCTTAGGGGGGTCCAGGGACTATGGCTACACCTTC
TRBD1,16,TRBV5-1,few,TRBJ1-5,CASSPGQGARNQPQHF,TGCGCCAGCAGCCCGGGACAGGGTGCTCGCAATCAGCCCCAGCATTTT
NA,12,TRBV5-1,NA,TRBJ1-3,CASSLEGRIIYF,TGCGCCAGCAGCTTGGAGGGGAGGATCATATATTTT
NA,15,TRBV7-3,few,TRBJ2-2,CASSSRTLLGGELFF,TGTGCCAGCAGCTCTCGGACTCTCCTAGGAGGGGAGCTGTTTTTT
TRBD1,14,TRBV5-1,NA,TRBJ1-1,CASSPRDSNTEAFF,TGCGCCAGCAGCCCGAGGGACAGCAACACTGAAGCTTTCTTT
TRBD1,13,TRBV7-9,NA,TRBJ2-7,CASSLVSGDRASF,TGTGCCAGCAGCTTAGTTTCGGGGGACAGGGCGAGCTTC
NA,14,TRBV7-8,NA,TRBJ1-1,CASSYRDSNTEAFF,TGTGCCAGCAGCTACCGGGATTCCAACACTGAAGCTTTCTTT
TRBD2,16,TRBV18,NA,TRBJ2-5,CASSARLAGEQETQYF,TGTGCCAGCTCAGCCAGACTAGCGGGAGAACAAGAGACCCAGTACTTC
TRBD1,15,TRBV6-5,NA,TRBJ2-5,CASSDRGLPQETQYF,TGTGCCAGCAGCGACAGGGGGCTGCCCCAAGAGACCCAGTACTTC
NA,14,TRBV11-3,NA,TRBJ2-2,CASSPGTARGELFF,TGTGCCAGCAGCCCGGGGACCGCACGGGGGGAGCTGTTTTTT
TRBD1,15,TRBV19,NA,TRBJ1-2,CASSDGQGLGRGYTF,TGTGCCAGTAGCGATGGACAGGGCCTTGGAAGAGGCTACACCTTC
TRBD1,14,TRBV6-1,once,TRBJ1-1,CASSNRDSQTEAFF,TGTGCCAGCAGTAACCGGGACAGCCAAACTGAAGCTTTCTTT
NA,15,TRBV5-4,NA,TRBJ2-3,CASHKGGDGTDTQYF,TGTGCCAGCCATAAGGGGGGAGATGGGACAGATACGCAGTATTTT
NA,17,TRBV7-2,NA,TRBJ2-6,CASSLYLISSGANVLTF,TGTGCCAGCAGCTTATACCTCATATCCTCTGGGGCCAACGTCCTGACTTTC
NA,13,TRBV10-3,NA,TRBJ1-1,CAIRGGVSTEAFF,TGTGCCATCCGGGGGGGAGTAAGCACTGAAGCTTTCTTT
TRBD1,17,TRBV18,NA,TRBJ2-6,CASSRGQGNSGANVLTF,TGTGCCAGCTCGCGGGGACAGGGGAACTCTGGGGCCAACGTCCTGACTTTC
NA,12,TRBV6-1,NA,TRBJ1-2,CASRMSFYGYTF,TGTGCCAGCAGAATGAGTTTCTATGGCTACACCTTC
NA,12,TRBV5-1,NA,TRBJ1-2,CASSSQGDGYTF,TGCGCCAGCAGCTCCCAAGGGGACGGCTACACCTTC
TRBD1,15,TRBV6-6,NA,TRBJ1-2,CASSYTNRGRFGYTF,TGTGCCAGCAGTTACACGAACAGGGGGCGGTTCGGCTACACCTTC
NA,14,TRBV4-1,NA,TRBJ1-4,CASSQSQVEEKLFF,TGCGCCAGCAGCCAATCTCAGGTGGAGGAAAAACTGTTTTTT
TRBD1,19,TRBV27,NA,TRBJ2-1,CASSVNYRDRAGGNNEQFF,TGTGCCAGCAGTGTGAATTACCGGGACAGGGCTGGGGGCAACAATGAGCAGTTCTTC
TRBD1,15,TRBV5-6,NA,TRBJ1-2,CASSFGTTGYYGYTF,TGTGCCAGCAGCTTTGGGACGACAGGGTACTATGGCTACACCTTC
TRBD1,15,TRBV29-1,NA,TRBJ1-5,CSVVFGTGGFQPQHF,TGCAGCGTTGTTTTCGGGACAGGGGGTTTCCAGCCCCAGCATTTT
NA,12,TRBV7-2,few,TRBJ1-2,CASSLQGSGYTF,TGTGCCAGCAGCTTACAGGGGTCGGGCTACACCTTC
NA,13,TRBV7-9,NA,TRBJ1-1,CASSFGGATEAFF,TGTGCCAGCAGCTTTGGCGGGGCCACTGAAGCTTTCTTT
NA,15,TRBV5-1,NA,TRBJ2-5,CASSPGTVIQETQYF,TGCGCCAGCAGCCCGGGGACGGTAATTCAAGAGACCCAGTACTTC
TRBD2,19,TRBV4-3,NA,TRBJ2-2,CASSQGAASGRTNTGELFF,TGCGCCAGCAGCCAAGGGGCGGCTAGCGGGAGGACTAACACCGGGGAGCTGTTTTTT
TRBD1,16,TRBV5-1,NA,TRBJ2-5,CASSLTQGANQETQYF,TGCGCCAGCAGCTTGACACAGGGGGCGAACCAAGAGACCCAGTACTTC
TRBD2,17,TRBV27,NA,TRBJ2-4,CASRTWTSGVAKNIQYF,TGTGCCAGCAGGACATGGACTAGCGGGGTAGCCAAAAACATTCAGTACTTC
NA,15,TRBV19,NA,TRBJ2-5,CASSVETGNKETQYF,TGTGCCAGTAGTGTCGAGACAGGTAACAAAGAGACCCAGTACTTC
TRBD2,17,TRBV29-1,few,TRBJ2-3,CSGSGTSGRFSTDTQYF,TGCAGCGGGAGCGGGACTAGCGGGAGATTTAGCACAGATACGCAGTATTTT
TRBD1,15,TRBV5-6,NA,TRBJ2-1,CASSYGQGAFDEQFF,TGTGCCAGCAGCTACGGGCAGGGGGCTTTCGATGAGCAGTTCTTC
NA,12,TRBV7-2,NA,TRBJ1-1,CASSFVGTQAFF,TGTGCCAGCAGCTTTGTCGGGACTCAAGCTTTCTTT
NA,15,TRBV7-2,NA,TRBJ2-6,CASSRTGPGANVLTF,TGTGCCAGCAGCCGCACAGGGCCTGGGGCCAACGTCCTGACTTTC
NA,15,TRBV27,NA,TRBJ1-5,CASSPTLVGNQPQHF,TGTGCCAGCAGTCCTACGTTGGTGGGCAATCAGCCCCAGCATTTT
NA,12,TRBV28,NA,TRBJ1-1,CASLNQGNEAFF,TGTGCCAGTTTAAATCAGGGGAACGAAGCTTTCTTT
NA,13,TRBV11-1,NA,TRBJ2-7,CASSRDRLYEQYF,TGTGCCAGCAGCCGGGACCGACTCTACGAGCAGTACTTC
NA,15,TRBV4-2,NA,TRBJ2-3,CASSPGLTDADTQYF,TGTGCCAGCAGCCCCGGACTAACAGACGCAGATACGCAGTATTTT
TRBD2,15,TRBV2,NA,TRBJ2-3,CASRPAGGPTDTQYF,TGTGCCAGCAGGCCCGCGGGAGGGCCCACAGATACGCAGTATTTT
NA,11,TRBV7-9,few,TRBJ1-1,CASSSQGPAFF,TGTGCCAGCAGCTCACAGGGACCAGCTTTCTTT
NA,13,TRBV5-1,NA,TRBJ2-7,CASRRLGEDEQYF,TGCGCCAGCAGAAGACTGGGTGAAGACGAGCAGTACTTC
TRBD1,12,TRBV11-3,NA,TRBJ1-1,CASSSKSGGAFF,TGTGCCAGCAGCTCAAAGTCAGGGGGCGCTTTCTTT
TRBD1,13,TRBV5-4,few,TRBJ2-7,CASSPGPGGEQYF,TGTGCCAGCAGCCCCGGGCCAGGGGGCGAGCAGTACTTC
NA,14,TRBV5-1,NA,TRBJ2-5,CASSTTTAQETQYF,TGCGCCAGCAGCACAACAACTGCTCAAGAGACCCAGTACTTC
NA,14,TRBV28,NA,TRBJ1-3,CACLPGVPGNTIYF,TGTGCCTGTCTTCCAGGAGTACCAGGAAACACCATATATTTT
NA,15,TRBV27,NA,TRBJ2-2,CASRPSWGDTGELFF,TGTGCCAGCAGGCCTAGCTGGGGGGACACCGGGGAGCTGTTTTTT
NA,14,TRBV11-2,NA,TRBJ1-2,CASSLGRGYGGYTF,TGTGCCAGCAGCTTAGGACGGGGGTACGGAGGCTACACCTTC
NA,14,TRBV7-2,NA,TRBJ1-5,CASRSTLEDQPQHF,TGTGCCAGCAGGTCAACCCTCGAGGATCAGCCCCAGCATTTT
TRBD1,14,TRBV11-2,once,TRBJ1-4,CASHTGGADEKLFF,TGTGCCAGCCACACAGGGGGCGCCGATGAAAAACTGTTTTTT
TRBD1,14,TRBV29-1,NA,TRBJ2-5,CSVEEGTAQETQYF,TGCAGCGTTGAAGAGGGGACAGCCCAAGAGACCCAGTACTTC
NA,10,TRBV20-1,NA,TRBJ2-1,CSATIPEQFF,TGCAGTGCGACCATCCCTGAGCAGTTCTTC
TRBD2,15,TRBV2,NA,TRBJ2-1,CASRGLAGVPNEQFF,TGTGCCAGCAGGGGACTAGCGGGAGTTCCCAATGAGCAGTTCTTC
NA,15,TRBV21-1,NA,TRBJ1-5,CASSKAPRGPQPQHF,TGTGCCAGCAGCAAAGCGCCCAGGGGGCCCCAGCCCCAGCATTTT
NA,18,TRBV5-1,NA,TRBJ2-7,CASSPSRRTATEAYEQYF,TGCGCCAGCAGCCCTTCCAGACGGACTGCCACGGAAGCCTACGAGCAGTACTTC
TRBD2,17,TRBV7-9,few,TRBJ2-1,CASSLAATSGGYNEQFF,TGTGCCAGCAGCTTAGCCGCGACTAGCGGGGGGTACAATGAGCAGTTCTTC
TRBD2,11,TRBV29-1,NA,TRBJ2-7,CSAIGRDEQYF,TGCAGCGCCATCGGGAGGGACGAGCAGTACTTC
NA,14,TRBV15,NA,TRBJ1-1,CATSPDSANTEAFF,TGTGCCACCAGCCCGGACAGCGCTAACACTGAAGCTTTCTTT